These 19 T cell receptor beta chains were sequenced from one sample in a study of long-term antiretroviral therapy in people with HIV (dated by TCRdb to 2021 to 2024). The immunoSEQ hsTCRB v3.0 assay was used at survey level resolution to sequence the TRB variable region. Sourced from immuneACCESS, this table was stored by TCRdb with only in-frame sequences that have V and J called. A share of the clones is absent; for the studies checked, an unresolved V gene accounts for under half, and the remainder has no known explanation. The sample profile shows roughly 34,000 clones; 94% of them were found once. Of the sample, approximately 3.7% falls within the top ten clones. Sequencing was performed on unsorted PBMCs, taken 5 to 5.5 years after starting antiretroviral therapy. Receptor source: a woman in her fifties or sixties with HIV.

The gene calls are TRBV5-1 and TRBJ2-7, with 10 bases matching TRBD2. Per germline, CDR1 SGHRS and CDR2 YFSETQ. J lost 7 bases, V lost 0 bases, and 13 bases had no gene match. This CDR3 region has 17 residues. The CDR3 DNA sequence: TGCGCCAGCAGCTTGGTTTTAGCGGGGGGACCATCGGGGGAGCAGTACTTC. It encodes CASSLVLAGGPSGEQYF.

This chain connects TRBV4-3 to TRBJ1-6; D is ambiguous. V dropped 1 base and J dropped 3 bases, with 7 bases sitting between them. Germline assignment: CDR1 LGHNA and CDR2 YSLEER. This CDR3 spans 15 amino acids. The CDR3 spells CASSQANSYNSPLHF. CDR3 nucleotides: TGCGCCAGCAGCCAAGCCAACAGCTATAATTCACCCCTCCACTTT.

The chain uses TRBV7-3 and TRBJ1-3; 7 bases map to TRBD1. This CDR3 is 18 amino acids long. With 3 bases clipped from V and 0 bases from J, the junction kept 11 bases outside the gene matches. Germline V gene lookup returns CDR1 SGHTA and CDR2 FQGTGA. The CDR3 protein is CASSFGPRGVGSGNTIYF. In DNA form, the CDR3 reads TGTGCCAGCAGCTTCGGACCCAGGGGGGTAGGCTCTGGAAACACCATATATTTT. Complete variable domain (other parts from reference TRBV7-3 and TRBJ1-3): GAGVSQTPSNKVTEKGKYVELRCDPISGHTALYWYRQSLGQGPEFLIYFQGTGAADDSGLPNDRFFAVRPEGSVSTLKIQRTERGDSAVYLCASSFGPRGVGSGNTIYFGEGSWLTVV.

The rearrangement links TRBV11-2 to TRBJ2-7; a possible D gene is TRBD1 (6 bases). The CDR3 extends over 14 amino acids. Germline V gene lookup returns CDR1 SGHAT and CDR2 FQNNGV. V gave up 3 bases and J gave up 9 bases, with 18 bases separating them. The CDR3 sequence: CASSLETGHRGQYF. DNA for the CDR3: TGTGCCAGCAGCTTGGAGACAGGTCACCGGGGGCAGTACTTC.

The chain uses TRBV11-2 and TRBJ2-1; possibly TRBD1 for D (6 bases). CDR1 and CDR2 from the germline V gene are SGHAT and FQNNGV. CDR3 length: 16 residues. The V and J ends lost 3 bases and 8 bases respectively, with 20 bases between them. CDR3: CASSFFTQGASYEQFF. Here the CDR3 DNA reads TGTGCCAGCAGCTTTTTCACACAGGGTGCGTCATATGAGCAGTTCTTC.

The CDR3: CASSLFAAGRGDGYTF. In DNA form, the CDR3 reads TGTGCCAGCAGTTTATTCGCGGCAGGGAGGGGGGATGGCTACACCTTC. The chain couples TRBV27 to TRBJ1-2; possibly TRBD1 for D (6 bases). This CDR3 is built from 16 residues. Trimming removed 1 base from V and 6 bases from J, with 18 bases in between. Germline CDR1 reads MNHEY; CDR2 reads SMNVEV (reference sequence).

This rearrangement joins TRBV19 to TRBJ1-5; D uncertain. Germline V lookup: CDR1 LNHDA, CDR2 SQIVND (reference sequence). V was trimmed by 3 bases and J by 9 bases, leaving 18 bases between them. This CDR3 has 15 residues. This CDR3 is CASSIPPTTGSPQHF. The CDR3 DNA sequence: TGTGCCAGTAGTATCCCTCCCACCACTGGGTCGCCCCAGCATTTT.

This chain joins TRBV11-3 and TRBJ2-3, with 8 nucleotides matching TRBD2. CDR1 is SGHNT, CDR2 YENEEA, per germline. J lost 0 bases, V lost 3 bases, and 5 bases had no gene match. CDR3 size: 16 residues. This CDR3 reads CASSFLAGPSTDTQYF. The CDR3 DNA reads TGTGCCAGCAGCTTTCTAGCGGGCCCCAGCACAGATACGCAGTATTTT.

The rearrangement links TRBV6-5 to TRBJ2-2, with D perhaps given as TRBD1 or TRBD2 (6 bases each). The V gene lost 0 bases and the J gene lost 5 bases, with 10 bases spanning the gap. This CDR3 is built from 15 residues. Germline V gene sequence: CDR1 MNHEY, CDR2 SVGAGI. As DNA, the CDR3 is TGTGCCAGCAGTTACTCAGGGGGGAGAACCGGGGAGCTGTTTTTT. This sequence encodes CASSYSGGRTGELFF.

This clone was detected once. This chain joins TRBV29-1 and TRBJ2-1, with 8 positions matching TRBD1. The CDR3 is 13 residues long. The V gene's germline CDR1 is SQVTM and CDR2 ANQGSEA. V trimming: 6 bases; J trimming: 5 bases; junction bases outside the gene matches: 6. CDR3 amino acids: CSVDRGANNEQFF. The CDR3 DNA sequence: TGCAGCGTAGACAGGGGCGCGAACAATGAGCAGTTCTTC.

This clone was found a few times. This chain joins TRBV4-1 and TRBJ1-3; D not certain. The germline gives CDR1 MGHRA, CDR2 YSYEKL. CDR3 length: 13 residues. Trimming removed 0 bases from V and 1 base from J, with 1 base in between. The CDR3 region is CASSQDSGNTIYF. The CDR3 DNA follows: TGCGCCAGCAGCCAAGATTCTGGAAACACCATATATTTT.

The chain has TRBV19 and TRBJ2-2, with a possible D match to TRBD2 (5 bases). Trimming removed 4 bases at V and 0 bases at J, with 9 bases between. The CDR3 contains 15 residues. Germline V lookup: CDR1 LNHDA, CDR2 SQIVND (reference sequence). The CDR3 here is CASSTSRPNTGELFF. In DNA form, the CDR3 reads TGTGCCAGTAGTACTAGCCGACCGAACACCGGGGAGCTGTTTTTT.

The CDR3: CASSPRTDMNTEAFF. The CDR3 region has the DNA TGTGCCAGCAGTCCCCGGACGGACATGAACACTGAAGCTTTCTTT. The gene calls are TRBV9 and TRBJ1-1; TRBD1 is a possible D gene (5 bases). The CDR3 runs 15 residues. V was trimmed by 5 bases and J by 0 bases, leaving 14 bases between them. In germline, CDR1 is SGDLS, CDR2 YYNGEE.

The chain carries TRBV6-6 and TRBJ1-2; TRBD1 is a possible D gene (5 bases). CDR3 length: 14 amino acids. CDR1 and CDR2 (germline): MNHNY, SVGAGI (reference sequence). V lost 6 bases, J lost 0 bases, and 11 bases lay in between. DNA of the CDR3: TGTGCCAGCAGCGGGGACGGGGCTAACTATGGCTACACCTTC. It specifies CASSGDGANYGYTF.

In DNA, the CDR3 is TGCGCCAGCAGCTTGGGAGGGGGAAATTCACCCCTCCACTTT. Translation: CASSLGGGNSPLHF. V is TRBV5-1 and J is TRBJ1-6, with TRBD1 as a possible D gene (6 bases). Germline V CDR1 and CDR2: SGHRS, YFSETQ. CDR3 length: 14 amino acids. V lost 0 bases and J lost 7, with 8 bases in between.

The chain is built from TRBV10-1 and TRBJ2-3; D remains unclear. Germline CDR1 WNHNN, CDR2 SYGVQD (reference sequence). The CDR3 is 16 residues long. V was pared by 0 bases and J by 0 bases, with 10 bases between. The CDR3 coding sequence is TGCGCCAGCAGTGAGTCAGGCGGTCCTAGCACAGATACGCAGTATTTT. Translating it yields CASSESGGPSTDTQYF.

The genes are TRBV4-3 and TRBJ2-6; no clear D gene. V was pared by 3 bases and J by 4 bases, with 10 bases between. Per the germline V gene, CDR1 is LGHNA and CDR2 is YSLEER. This CDR3 spans 15 amino acids. DNA for the CDR3: TGCGCCAGCAGCCATGGATCGGAAGGGGCCAACGTCCTGACTTTC. This sequence encodes CASSHGSEGANVLTF.

The V call is TRBV7-3, the J call TRBJ1-1; no clear D gene. Germline V lookup: CDR1 SGHTA, CDR2 FQGTGA. The CDR3 spans 14 residues. The V and J ends lost 5 bases and 1 base respectively, with 11 bases between them. CDR3 bases: TGTGCCAGCAGCCCTCAGCCAGCGAACACTGAAGCTTTCTTT. It codes for CASSPQPANTEAFF.

This clone has a single count. The V and J genes are TRBV30 and TRBJ2-3, with 10 bases lining up with TRBD1. Per the germline V gene, CDR1 is GTSNPN and CDR2 is SVGIG (reference sequence). The CDR3 spans 14 residues. Trimming at V came to 0 bases and at J to 6 bases, leaving 3 bases not matched to a gene. The CDR3 nucleotides read TGTGCCTGGAGTGTCGACAGGGGGCGGGATACGCAGTATTTT. Encoded protein: CAWSVDRGRDTQYF.